The T cell receptor (beta chain) under discussion was sequenced for a study of T cell responses to AZD1222 COVID-19 vaccine. Findings and caveats of the study: It should be noted that donors were predominantly white British and more often female, and clonal diversity was possibly underestimated. Repertoire sampling was restricted to post-peak T cell response timepoints. Dominant at 160-218 and 743-854, vaccine-associated CD4 TCRs also spanned spike. Of the AZD1222 recipients, only five to seven were seropositive at baseline.

For this clone: The antigen is unknown.

Germline V gives CDR1 MNHEY, CDR2 SVGAGI. The CDR3 is 14 residues long. The germline V and J ends were trimmed by 0 bases and 6 bases, with 8 bases remaining between them. Produced via immunoSEQ multiplex PCR; TCRdb's table is partial and in-frame only. The sample yields 110,000 to 150,000 clones, approximately 90% seen once. The sequencing here drew on peripheral blood, taken on day 0 of AZD1222 vaccination. V and J are TRBV6-5 and TRBJ2-2; D not certain. This sequence was found in an adult in good health. CDR3 bases: TGTGCCAGCAGTTACTCGAATAACCCCGGGGAGCTGTTTTTT. Amino acids: CASSYSNNPGELFF.